The 14 T cell receptor beta chains in this list originate from one sample, sequenced in a study of T cell responses to AZD1222 COVID-19 vaccine. Assay: immunoSEQ multiplex PCR; the TCRdb copy retains only in-frame clones and omits some. The sample consists of 120,000 or so clones, around 90% of them appearing once. The sequencing here drew on peripheral blood, taken on day 0 of AZD1222 vaccination. Receptor source: an adult in good health.

The chain carries TRBV27 and TRBJ2-2; 7 nucleotides match TRBD1. The CDR3 consists of 16 residues. Trimming took 6 bases from V and 5 from J; bases not matched to a gene: 12. Germline V gene lookup returns CDR1 MNHEY and CDR2 SMNVEV (reference sequence). The CDR3 coding sequence is TGTGCCAGCAGCCCGGCGATGACAGGGATTACCGGGGAGCTGTTTTTT. It encodes CASSPAMTGITGELFF.

The CDR3 region is CSVVKNTEAFF. CDR3 DNA sequence: TGCAGCGTTGTAAAGAACACTGAAGCTTTCTTT. The chain is built from TRBV29-1 and TRBJ1-1; the D is unclear. Germline V gene lookup returns CDR1 SQVTM and CDR2 ANQGSEA. CDR3 length: 11 residues. Trimming removed 4 bases from V and 1 base from J, with 4 bases in between.

This clone was recorded once. The V and J genes are TRBV5-4 and TRBJ1-2; D is ambiguous. Germline CDR1 reads SGHNT; CDR2 reads YYREEE (reference sequence). V lost 0 bases to trimming and J lost 8 bases, with 11 bases between them. This CDR3 is built from 13 residues. CDR3 nucleotide sequence: TGTGCCAGCAGCTTGGAACGGGCGTGGGGCTACACCTTC. Residues: CASSLERAWGYTF.

This sequence joins TRBV19 and TRBJ2-3; TRBD2 agrees at 7 bases. The ends lost 3 bases at V and 8 bases at J; junction bases unmatched: 11. Germline V lookup: CDR1 LNHDA, CDR2 SQIVND (reference sequence). The CDR3 runs 15 residues. CDR3 nucleotide sequence: TGTGCCAGTAGTATGTCGGGGGGAGCCTCCTTTACGCAGTATTTT. This sequence encodes CASSMSGGASFTQYF.

V gene TRBV29-1 combines with J gene TRBJ1-5, with 9 positions matching TRBD1. V shed 4 bases and J 7 bases; nucleotides not matched to a gene: 2. The germline V gene has CDR1 SQVTM and CDR2 ANQGSEA. This CDR3 has 12 amino acids. DNA of the CDR3: TGCAGCGTTGGGGACAGGGCCCAGCCCCAGCATTTT. It specifies CSVGDRAQPQHF.

V usage is TRBV2 and J usage is TRBJ1-2; D is possibly TRBD1 (6 bases). The germline gives CDR1 SNHLY, CDR2 FYNNEI. The ends were cut back, 1 base at V and 2 bases at J, with 8 bases in the middle. The CDR3 extends over 14 amino acids. The CDR3 bases are TGTGCCAGCAGTGAAGATCAGGGGAACTATGGCTACACCTTC. This translates into CASSEDQGNYGYTF.

The rearrangement links TRBV7-3 to TRBJ2-3; possible D gene TRBD2, 5 bases. The V gene lost 5 bases and the J gene lost 0 bases, with 9 bases spanning the gap. CDR1 is SGHTA, CDR2 FQGTGA, per germline. This CDR3 region has 14 residues. The CDR3 bases are TGTGCCAGCAGCCTCGGACTTAGCACAGATACGCAGTATTTT. The encoded protein is CASSLGLSTDTQYF.

This clone was seen only once. The chain joins TRBV9 to TRBJ1-2; 8 bases align to TRBD1. The CDR3 runs to 13 residues. Germline lookup yields CDR1 SGDLS and CDR2 YYNGEE. V lost 0 bases and J lost 5; bases outside the gene matches: 0. CDR3 coding DNA: TGTGCCAGCAGCGTAGGGACAGGGTATGGCTACACCTTC. It yields the protein CASSVGTGYGYTF.

This rearrangement joins TRBV5-8 to TRBJ1-2; no reliable D call. In germline, CDR1 is SGHTS, CDR2 YDEGEE. This CDR3 is 12 amino acids long. Deletions cut 7 bases from V and 4 bases from J, with 11 bases between. The CDR3 loop is CASGSGSYGYTF. The CDR3 DNA reads TGTGCCAGCGGTTCAGGTTCCTATGGCTACACCTTC.

This clone came up a few times. The V and J genes are TRBV30 and TRBJ2-1; the D call may be TRBD1 or TRBD2 (5 bases each). CDR3 length equals 15 residues. Germline values: CDR1 GTSNPN, CDR2 SVGIG (reference sequence). V shed 5 bases and J shed 1 base, with 15 bases lying between them. The DNA for the CDR3 is TGTGCCTGGGATCCCGGGACCTCGTCCTACAATGAGCAGTTCTTC. Its translation: CAWDPGTSSYNEQFF.

The chain couples TRBV18 to TRBJ2-3; no definite D call. Germline lookup yields CDR1 KGHSH and CDR2 LQKENI. This CDR3 region has 13 residues. V was clipped by 3 bases and J by 4 bases, with 8 bases between them. CDR3 nucleotide sequence: TGTGCCAGCTCACCGGGGTCGGCAGATACGCAGTATTTT. It specifies CASSPGSADTQYF. Drawing the rest from reference TRBV18 and TRBJ2-3, the complete variable domain is NAGVMQNPRHLVRRRGQEARLRCSPMKGHSHVYWYRQLPEEGLKFMVYLQKENIIDESGMPKERFSAEFPKEGPSILRIQQVVRGDSAAYFCASSPGSADTQYFGPGTRLTVL.

The chain recombines TRBV2 with TRBJ1-5; TRBD1 agrees at 8 bases. Germline V gene data show CDR1 as SNHLY and CDR2 as FYNNEI. After removal of 3 bases from V and 4 bases from J, the junction contained 5 bases not matched to a gene. The CDR3 sequence is 15 residues long. The CDR3, as DNA: TGTGCCAGCAGTGAGCAGGGACAGGATAATCAGCCCCAGCATTTT. Amino acids: CASSEQGQDNQPQHF.

The sample holds one count of this clone. The V and J genes are TRBV5-1 and TRBJ1-6, with D perhaps matching TRBD1 (5 bases). CDR1 is SGHRS and CDR2 is YFSETQ in the germline V gene. The V gene lost 7 bases and the J gene lost 9 bases, with 23 bases spanning the gap. The CDR3 contains 16 residues. Here the CDR3 DNA reads TGCGCCAGCCGAGACGGGGACCAGGGTTTCGGTTCACCCCTCCACTTT. Translation gives CASRDGDQGFGSPLHF.

V gene TRBV19 combines with J gene TRBJ2-1, with TRBD2 matching 10 bases. V shed 6 bases, J shed 9 bases, and the junction held 11 bases outside the gene matches. Looked up from germline, CDR1 is LNHDA and CDR2 is SQIVND (reference sequence). The CDR3 runs to 15 residues. CDR3 region: CASRALAGRLAEQFF. The CDR3 DNA follows: TGTGCCAGTAGGGCACTAGCGGGGCGGCTGGCTGAGCAGTTCTTC.